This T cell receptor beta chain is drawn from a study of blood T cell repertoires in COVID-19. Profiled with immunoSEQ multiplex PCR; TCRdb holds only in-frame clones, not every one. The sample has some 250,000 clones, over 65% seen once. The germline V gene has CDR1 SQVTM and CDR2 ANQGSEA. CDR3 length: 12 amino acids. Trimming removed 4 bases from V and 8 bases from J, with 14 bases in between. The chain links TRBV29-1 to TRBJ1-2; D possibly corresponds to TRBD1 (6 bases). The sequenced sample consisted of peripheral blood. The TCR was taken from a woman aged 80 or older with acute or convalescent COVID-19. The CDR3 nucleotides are TGCAGCGTTGTATCGGGGGGCCGGGGCTACACCTTC. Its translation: CSVVSGGRGYTF.